Presented here are 8 T cell receptor beta chains from one specimen sequenced in a study of cytomegalovirus exposure and HLA in healthy donors. In the PCR, 60 Vbeta and 13 Jbeta primers were used. Repertoires were generated with immunoSEQ multiplex PCR, while TCRdb's copy carries only in-frame clones and drops some. The sample yields approximately 150,000 clones, roughly 64% seen once. The specimen was PBMCs. The origin of the receptors is a woman in her 30s in good health and CMV-seropositive.

The V call is TRBV6-1, the J call TRBJ2-1, with TRBD2 matching 11 bases. The CDR3 sequence is 14 residues long. The V gene's germline CDR1 is MNHNS and CDR2 SASEGT. V lost 6 bases and J lost 12; bases outside the gene matches: 10. The CDR3 DNA follows: TGTGCCAGCAGGAGGGTAGCGGGGGGGCCAAGGCAGTTCTTC. Its translation: CASRRVAGGPRQFF.

This clone was observed a handful of times. The chain combines TRBV10-2 with TRBJ1-2; D is perhaps TRBD1 (5 bases). Trimming shortened V by 8 bases and J by 5 bases, and 18 bases separated the two germline ends. Germline V gene lookup returns CDR1 WSHSY and CDR2 SAAADI. This CDR3 comprises 14 residues. In DNA form, the CDR3 reads TGCGCCAGCGGGTCTACACCAGGGCCTTATGGCTACACCTTC. This sequence encodes CASGSTPGPYGYTF.

This clone was seen a single time. The rearrangement links TRBV5-1 to TRBJ1-4; D gene unclear. Trimming took off 5 bases at V and 0 bases at J, with 11 bases between the two ends. Looked up from germline, CDR1 is SGHRS and CDR2 is YFSETQ. The CDR3 covers 15 residues. For the CDR3, the DNA is TGCGCCAGCAGTGTTCAACAATCAACTAATGAAAAACTGTTTTTT. Encoded protein: CASSVQQSTNEKLFF.

The V gene is TRBV5-1, the J gene TRBJ1-6; D perhaps matches TRBD1 (5 bases). The CDR3 has 15 residues. V lost 1 base and J lost 8, with 13 bases in between. CDR1 and CDR2 from the germline V gene are SGHRS and YFSETQ. DNA of the CDR3: TGCGCCAGCAGCTTGTTCGGGGGGACGGATTCACCCCTCCACTTT. Protein: CASSLFGGTDSPLHF.

This clone was observed a handful of times. The chain carries TRBV19 and TRBJ2-3, with 8 positions matching TRBD2. V trimming: 1 base; J trimming: 5 bases; junction bases outside the gene matches: 2. The CDR3 sequence is 14 residues long. Germline V lookup: CDR1 LNHDA, CDR2 SQIVND (reference sequence). CDR3: CASSIALAGDTQYF. The CDR3 DNA reads TGTGCCAGTAGTATAGCTCTAGCGGGAGATACGCAGTATTTT. Complete variable domain (other parts from reference TRBV19 and TRBJ2-3): DGGITQSPKYLFRKEGQNVTLSCEQNLNHDAMYWYRQDPGQGLRLIYYSQIVNDFQKGDIAEGYSVSREKKESFPLTVTSAQKNPTAFYLCASSIALAGDTQYFGPGTRLTVL.

The chain employs TRBV2 and TRBJ2-1, with TRBD1 as a possible D gene (5 bases). This CDR3 comprises 15 residues. The germline CDR1 and CDR2 sequences are SNHLY and FYNNEI. V lost 6 bases, J lost 0 bases, and 12 bases lay in between. CDR3: CASRAGRSSYNEQFF. In DNA form, the CDR3 reads TGTGCCAGCAGGGCAGGGCGCAGCTCCTACAATGAGCAGTTCTTC.

This clone was seen a single time. The chain is built from TRBV19 and TRBJ1-5, with D perhaps matching TRBD1 (5 bases). This CDR3 comprises 15 residues. Germline CDR1 LNHDA, CDR2 SQIVND (reference sequence). Trimming took off 6 bases at V and 7 bases at J, with 19 bases between the two ends. CDR3 nucleotides: TGTGCCAGTAGAGATGGGGACGACGGGAGGCAGCCCCAGCATTTT. Its protein is CASRDGDDGRQPQHF.

This chain uses TRBV19 with TRBJ1-1; TRBD1 matches at 10 bases. Germline CDR1 is LNHDA and CDR2 is SQIVND (reference sequence). The length of the CDR3 is 16 residues. V dropped 5 bases and J dropped 4; count of bases not matched to a gene: 10. The CDR3 spells CASSFLSGQGGTEAFF. CDR3 DNA: TGTGCCAGTAGTTTTCTTTCCGGACAGGGGGGCACTGAAGCTTTCTTT.